The clone carrying this TCR beta chain was seen many times. These data belong to a study of early T cells in non-severe SARS-CoV-2 infection. Unique molecular identifiers were added to individual cDNA molecules. From the 5' RACE reads, TCRdb called clonotypes with MiXCR, one entry per CDR3 protein. Of more than 25,000 distinct CDR3 sequences listed, roughly 4.5% are singletons. V lost 4 bases, J lost 6 bases, and 16 bases lay in between. This CDR3 region has 15 residues. From germline, CDR1 is SNHLY and CDR2 FYNNEI. Sample: whole blood, taken at baseline. The sequence came from an adult who was a healthcare worker with PCR-confirmed SARS-CoV-2 infection or an uninfected control (not recorded which). The chain joins TRBV2 to TRBJ2-1; possibly TRBD2 for D (5 bases). CDR3 region: CASSAVGVLGNEQFF. As DNA, the CDR3 is TGTGCCAGCAGTGCCGTGGGAGTGCTGGGCAATGAGCAGTTCTTC.